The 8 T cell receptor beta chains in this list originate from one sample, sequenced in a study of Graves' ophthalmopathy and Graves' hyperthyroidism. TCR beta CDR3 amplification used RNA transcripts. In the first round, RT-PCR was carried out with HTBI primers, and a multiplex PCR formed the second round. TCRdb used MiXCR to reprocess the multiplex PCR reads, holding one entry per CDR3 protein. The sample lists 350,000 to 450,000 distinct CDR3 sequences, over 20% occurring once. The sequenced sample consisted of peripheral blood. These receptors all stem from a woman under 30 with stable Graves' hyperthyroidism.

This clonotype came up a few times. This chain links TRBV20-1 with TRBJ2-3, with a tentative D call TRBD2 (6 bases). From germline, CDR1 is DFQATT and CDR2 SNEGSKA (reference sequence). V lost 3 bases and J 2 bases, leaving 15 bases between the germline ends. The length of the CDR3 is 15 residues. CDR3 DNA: TGCAGTGCTAGCTTGGGCGGGATAAACACAGATACGCAGTATTTT. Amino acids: CSASLGGINTDTQYF.

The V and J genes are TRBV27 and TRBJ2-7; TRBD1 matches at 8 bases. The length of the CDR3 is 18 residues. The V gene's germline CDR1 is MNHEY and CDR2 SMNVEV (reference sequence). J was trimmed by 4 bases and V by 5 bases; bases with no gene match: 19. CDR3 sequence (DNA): TGTGCCAGCAGTAGACAGGGGTCAAATTGGGGGGTTCGTTACGAGCAGTACTTC. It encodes CASSRQGSNWGVRYEQYF.

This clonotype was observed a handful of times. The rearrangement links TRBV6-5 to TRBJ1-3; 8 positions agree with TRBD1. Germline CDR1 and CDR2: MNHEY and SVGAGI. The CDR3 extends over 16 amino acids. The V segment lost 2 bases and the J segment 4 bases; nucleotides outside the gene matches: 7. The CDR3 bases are TGTGCCAGCAGTTACCTCCCGACAGGGGCCGGAAACACCATATATTTT. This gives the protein CASSYLPTGAGNTIYF.

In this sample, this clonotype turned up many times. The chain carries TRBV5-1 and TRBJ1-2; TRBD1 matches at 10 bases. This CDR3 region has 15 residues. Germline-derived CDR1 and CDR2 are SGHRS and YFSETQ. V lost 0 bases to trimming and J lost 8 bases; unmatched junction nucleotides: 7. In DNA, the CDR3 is TGCGCCAGCAGCTTGGCCGCGACAGGGGGCGACGGCTACACCTTC. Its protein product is CASSLAATGGDGYTF.

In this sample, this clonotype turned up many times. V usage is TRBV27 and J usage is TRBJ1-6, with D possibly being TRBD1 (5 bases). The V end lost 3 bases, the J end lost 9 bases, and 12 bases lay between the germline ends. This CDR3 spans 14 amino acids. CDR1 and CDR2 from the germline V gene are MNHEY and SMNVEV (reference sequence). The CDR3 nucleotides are TGTGCCAGCAGTTTCCGGGGGTGGGGTTCACCCCTCCACTTT. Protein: CASSFRGWGSPLHF.

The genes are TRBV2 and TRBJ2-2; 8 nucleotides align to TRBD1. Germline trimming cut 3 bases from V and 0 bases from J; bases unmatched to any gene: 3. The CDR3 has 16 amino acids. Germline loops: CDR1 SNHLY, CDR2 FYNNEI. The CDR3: CASSDRTGPNTGELFF. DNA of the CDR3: TGTGCCAGCAGTGATAGGACAGGGCCGAACACCGGGGAGCTGTTTTTT.

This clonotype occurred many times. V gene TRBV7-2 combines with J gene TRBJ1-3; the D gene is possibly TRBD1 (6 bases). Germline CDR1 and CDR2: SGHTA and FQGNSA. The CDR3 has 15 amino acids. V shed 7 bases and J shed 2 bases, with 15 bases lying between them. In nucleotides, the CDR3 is TGTGCCAGCACCATAGGGGGGGCAGCTGGAAACACCATATATTTT. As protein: CASTIGGAAGNTIYF.

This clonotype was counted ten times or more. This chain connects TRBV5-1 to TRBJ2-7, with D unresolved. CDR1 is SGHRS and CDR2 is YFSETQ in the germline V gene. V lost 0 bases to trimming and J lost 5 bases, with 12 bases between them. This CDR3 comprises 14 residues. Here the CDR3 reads CASSLAGPPNEQYF. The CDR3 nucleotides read TGCGCCAGCAGCTTGGCCGGCCCCCCCAACGAGCAGTACTTC.